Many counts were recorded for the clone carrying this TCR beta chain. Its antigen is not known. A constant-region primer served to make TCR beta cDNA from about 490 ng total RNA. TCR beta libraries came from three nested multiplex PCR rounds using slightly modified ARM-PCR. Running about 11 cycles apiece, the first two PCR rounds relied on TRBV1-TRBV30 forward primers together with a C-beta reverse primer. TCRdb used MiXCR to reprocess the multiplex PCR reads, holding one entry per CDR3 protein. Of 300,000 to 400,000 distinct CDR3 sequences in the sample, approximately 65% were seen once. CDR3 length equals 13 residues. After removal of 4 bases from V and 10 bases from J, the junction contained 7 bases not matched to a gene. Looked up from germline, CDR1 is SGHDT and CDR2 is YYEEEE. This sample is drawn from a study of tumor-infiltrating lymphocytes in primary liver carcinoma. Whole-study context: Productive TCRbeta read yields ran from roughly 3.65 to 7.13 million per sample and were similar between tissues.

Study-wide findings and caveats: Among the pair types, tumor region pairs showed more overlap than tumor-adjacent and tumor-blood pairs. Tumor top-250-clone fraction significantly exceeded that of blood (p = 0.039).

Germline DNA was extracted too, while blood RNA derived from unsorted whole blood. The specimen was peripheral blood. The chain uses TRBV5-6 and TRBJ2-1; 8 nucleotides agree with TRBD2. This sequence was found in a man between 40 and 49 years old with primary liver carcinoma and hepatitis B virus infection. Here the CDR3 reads CASSPGGLGEQFF. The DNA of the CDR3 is TGTGCCAGCAGCCCGGGGGGGTTAGGCGAGCAGTTCTTC.